The 17 T cell receptor beta chains below come from one sample, sequenced in a study of cytomegalovirus exposure and HLA in healthy donors. Use of 60 Vbeta and 13 Jbeta primers characterized the PCR. Only in-frame clones appear in the TCRdb table, and some are missing; sequencing was by immunoSEQ multiplex PCR. The sample lists some 120,000 clones, 74% occurring once. Material: PBMCs. These receptors all come from a human donor in good health.

This clone appeared once. V and J are TRBV2 and TRBJ2-1; tentative D call: TRBD1 (5 bases). With 10 bases removed from V and 6 bases from J, the gap between germline ends came to 13 bases. The CDR3 sequence is 12 residues long. Germline values: CDR1 SNHLY, CDR2 FYNNEI. CDR3 loop: CATSGAFNEQFF. The DNA of the CDR3 is TGTGCCACTTCTGGGGCCTTCAATGAGCAGTTCTTC.

The chain carries TRBV2 and TRBJ1-4; D not resolved. The CDR3 has 13 amino acids. The V end lost 2 bases, the J end lost 8 bases, and 9 bases lay between the germline ends. Germline loops: CDR1 SNHLY, CDR2 FYNNEI. The CDR3 DNA sequence: TGTGCCAGCAGTGAACCAGGAGGGGAAAAACTGTTTTTT. Protein: CASSEPGGEKLFF.

V usage is TRBV6-5 and J usage is TRBJ2-1; no clear D. Germline loops: CDR1 MNHEY, CDR2 SVGAGI. The CDR3 length is 11 residues. V was trimmed by 6 bases and J by 7 bases, leaving 7 bases between them. CDR3 protein: CASSFRNEQFF. CDR3 coding DNA: TGTGCCAGCAGCTTCAGGAATGAGCAGTTCTTC.

The genes are TRBV28 and TRBJ2-6, with 8 bases aligning to TRBD1. Trimming took 5 bases from V and 0 from J; bases not matched to a gene: 12. CDR1 and CDR2 (germline): MDHEN, SYDVKM. The CDR3 runs 19 residues. CDR3 sequence reads: CASSLGGRGPHSGANVLTF. CDR3 nucleotide sequence: TGTGCCAGCAGTCTGGGGGGCAGGGGGCCCCACTCTGGGGCCAACGTCCTGACTTTC.

The rearrangement joins TRBV6-5 to TRBJ2-7; 12 bases fit TRBD2. The CDR3 sequence is 16 residues long. The germline V gene encodes CDR1 MNHEY and CDR2 SVGAGI. V was clipped by 3 bases and J by 4 bases; unmatched bases: 7. The DNA for the CDR3 is TGTGCCAGCAGTTATTTACTAGCGGGAGGTTCTTACGAGCAGTACTTC. It specifies CASSYLLAGGSYEQYF.

The V gene is TRBV5-4, the J gene TRBJ2-4; TRBD1 is a possible D gene (6 bases). Germline V lookup: CDR1 SGHNT, CDR2 YYREEE (reference sequence). The CDR3 extends over 14 amino acids. V lost 1 base and J lost 4, with 9 bases in between. The CDR3 sequence: CASSLRTDKNIQYF. For the CDR3, the DNA is TGTGCCAGCAGCTTGAGGACAGATAAAAACATTCAGTACTTC. Based on the CDR3 plus reference TRBV5-4 and TRBJ2-4, the full variable domain is ETGVTQSPTHLIKTRGQQVTLRCSSQSGHNTVSWYQQALGQGPQFIFQYYREEENGRGNFPPRFSGLQFPNYSSELNVNALELDDSALYLCASSLRTDKNIQYFGAGTRLSVL.

The table lists this clone with a few counts. The rearrangement joins TRBV7-8 to TRBJ2-7; TRBD2 matches 12 bases. Germline CDR1 and CDR2: SGHVS and FQNEAQ. The CDR3 has 17 amino acids. The V segment lost 5 bases and the J segment 1 base; nucleotides outside the gene matches: 9. This chain's CDR3 is CASSRTSGNTISYEQYF. CDR3 coding DNA: TGTGCCAGCAGCCGGACTAGCGGGAACACCATTTCCTACGAGCAGTACTTC.

This chain joins TRBV6-6 and TRBJ2-2; maybe TRBD2 (5 bases). Germline assignment: CDR1 MNHNY and CDR2 SVGAGI (reference sequence). Trimming removed 6 bases from V and 3 bases from J, with 14 bases in between. The CDR3 has 15 amino acids. The CDR3 here is CASSPDGVYTGELFF. In DNA form, the CDR3 reads TGTGCCAGCAGCCCCGACGGGGTTTACACCGGGGAGCTGTTTTTT.

The V and J genes are TRBV7-2 and TRBJ2-7, with D unresolved. There are 12 residues in the CDR3. V was trimmed by 1 base and J by 4 bases, leaving 5 bases between them. CDR1 is SGHTA, CDR2 FQGNSA, per germline. The CDR3 here is CASSLVQYEQYF. The CDR3 DNA reads TGTGCCAGCAGCTTAGTCCAGTACGAGCAGTACTTC.

The chain uses TRBV4-2 and TRBJ1-1, with TRBD1 matching 7 bases. Unmatched junction bases numbered 2, after V lost 4 bases and J lost 0 bases. Germline V CDR1 and CDR2: LGHNA, YNFKEQ. The CDR3 extends over 14 amino acids. In DNA form, the CDR3 reads TGTGCCAGCAGCCGGGGGACAGTGAACACTGAAGCTTTCTTT. Amino acids: CASSRGTVNTEAFF.

Regarding this clone: The junction departs from germline at one end; a sequencing error may be responsible. The chain recombines TRBV4-1 with TRBJ2-7, with no clear D. The CDR3 covers 14 residues. The germline V gene encodes CDR1 MGHRA and CDR2 YSYEKL. The CDR3 DNA reads as TGCGCCAGCAGCCAATTTTCAGGCTCCCACGAGCAGTACTTC. Protein: CASSQFSGSHEQYF.

The chain uses TRBV5-4 and TRBJ2-5, with a weak D call TRBD1 (6 bases). V dropped 3 bases and J dropped 1 base, with 10 bases sitting between them. Looked up from germline, CDR1 is SGHNT and CDR2 is YYREEE (reference sequence). The CDR3 loop spans 14 amino acids. For the CDR3, the DNA is TGTGCCAGCAGCTCAGGGACATTCCAAGAGACCCAGTACTTC. It codes for CASSSGTFQETQYF. The whole variable domain, filled in from reference TRBV5-4 and TRBJ2-5, reads ETGVTQSPTHLIKTRGQQVTLRCSSQSGHNTVSWYQQALGQGPQFIFQYYREEENGRGNFPPRFSGLQFPNYSSELNVNALELDDSALYLCASSSGTFQETQYFGPGTRLLVL.

This chain uses TRBV5-6 with TRBJ1-1, with unresolved D. The CDR3 consists of 13 residues. Germline-derived CDR1 and CDR2 are SGHDT and YYEEEE. V lost 0 bases and J 1 base, leaving 4 bases between the germline ends. The chain's CDR3 is CASSLAGNTEAFF. As DNA, the CDR3 is TGTGCCAGCAGCTTGGCGGGGAACACTGAAGCTTTCTTT.

This clone was seen only a few times. The chain is built from TRBV28 and TRBJ2-2; D may be TRBD2 (6 bases). The CDR3 covers 15 residues. Germline V gene sequence: CDR1 MDHEN, CDR2 SYDVKM. Trimming pared 6 bases from V and 7 bases from J, leaving 18 bases between. The CDR3 coding sequence is TGTGCCAGCAGCGGGACTCCAAATGGGATCGGGGAGCTGTTTTTT. Protein: CASSGTPNGIGELFF.

V gene TRBV5-1 combines with J gene TRBJ1-1, with TRBD1 matching over 9 bases. The V gene's germline CDR1 is SGHRS and CDR2 YFSETQ. Trimming at V came to 0 bases and at J to 12 bases, leaving 6 bases not matched to a gene. The CDR3 sequence is 13 residues long. CDR3 sequence reads: CASSLEGQGKSFF. For the CDR3, the DNA is TGCGCCAGCAGCTTGGAGGGACAGGGAAAGTCTTTCTTT.

The chain joins TRBV19 to TRBJ1-1; a weak D match, TRBD1 (5 bases). CDR1 is LNHDA, CDR2 SQIVND, per germline (reference sequence). The CDR3 is 15 residues long. V was pared by 4 bases and J by 2 bases, with 14 bases between. The CDR3 DNA reads TGTGCCAGTAGTACCCGGGACGGACTAAACACTGAAGCTTTCTTT. Amino acids: CASSTRDGLNTEAFF.

The rearrangement links TRBV7-9 to TRBJ2-2; D is possibly TRBD1 (6 bases). Trimming shortened V by 5 bases and J by 4 bases, and 26 bases separated the two germline ends. This CDR3 is 19 amino acids long. Germline V gene data show CDR1 as SEHNR and CDR2 as FQNEAQ (reference sequence). This CDR3 reads CASSPPQRKSDRLTGELFF. CDR3 DNA: TGTGCCAGCAGCCCACCCCAAAGAAAGTCGGACAGACTCACCGGGGAGCTGTTTTTT.